These 27 T cell receptor beta chains came from one sample sequenced in a study of response to subunit inactivated influenza vaccine. In TCRdb, the RT-PCR reads were re-called with MiXCR into one record per CDR3 protein. The sample includes 500,000 or so distinct CDR3 sequences, approximately 15% of them seen just once. The input for sequencing was CD4+ T cells sorted from PBMCs, taken less than 30 months after vaccination. These receptors were taken from a man between 50 and 75 years old who received an inactivated influenza vaccine.

V gene TRBV18 combines with J gene TRBJ2-3, with 8 bases fitting TRBD2. Germline assignment: CDR1 KGHSH and CDR2 LQKENI. The CDR3 is 15 amino acids. J lost 3 bases, V lost 3 bases, and 5 bases had no gene match. CDR3 DNA sequence: TGTGCCAGCTCACCCGCCGGGGGGGCTACAGATACGCAGTATTTT. Translating gives CASSPAGGATDTQYF.

The chain links TRBV7-2 to TRBJ2-2; tentative D call: TRBD2 (5 bases). Germline CDR1 and CDR2: SGHTA and FQGNSA. Trimming pared 5 bases from V and 5 bases from J, leaving 12 bases between. This CDR3 has 14 residues. The CDR3 bases are TGTGCCAGCAGCCAATGGAGGAGGACCGGGGAGCTGTTTTTT. Amino acids: CASSQWRRTGELFF.

The rearrangement links TRBV6-2 or TRBV6-3 to TRBJ2-7; D may be TRBD2 (6 bases). The germline V gene encodes CDR1 MNHEY and CDR2 SVGEGT. This CDR3 has 16 residues. Between the trimmed V and J ends, which lost 6 bases and 1 base, there was a span of 19 bases. Here the CDR3 DNA reads TGTGCCAGCAGACCCGCCGGTGCGGGAAGGTCCTACGAGCAGTACTTC. It codes for CASRPAGAGRSYEQYF.

This clonotype was found many times. This chain uses TRBV7-8 with TRBJ2-2, with TRBD2 matching 7 bases. J was trimmed by 4 bases and V by 3 bases; bases with no gene match: 5. The CDR3 is 15 amino acids. From germline, CDR1 is SGHVS and CDR2 FQNEAQ. CDR3 sequence reads: CASSFTGEGTGELFF. DNA for the CDR3: TGTGCCAGCAGCTTTACGGGGGAGGGCACCGGGGAGCTGTTTTTT.

Ten or more counts support this clonotype. V gene TRBV12-3 or TRBV12-4 combines with J gene TRBJ1-4, with D unresolved. The CDR3 totals 14 residues. The V and J ends lost 6 bases and 4 bases respectively, with 12 bases between them. DNA of the CDR3: TGTGCCAGCAGCATGGCGAGGAGTAATGAAAAACTGTTTTTT. This gives the protein CASSMARSNEKLFF.

There are many counts of this clonotype. The chain has TRBV12-3 or TRBV12-4 and TRBJ2-7; 7 bases match TRBD1. This CDR3 is 15 amino acids long. With V trimmed by 5 bases and J by 0 bases, 7 bases remained unmatched. DNA for the CDR3: TGTGCCAGCAGTCCATGGGGACAGATCTCCTACGAGCAGTACTTC. Its translation: CASSPWGQISYEQYF.

V and J are TRBV7-2 and TRBJ1-1; D gene uncertain. This CDR3 has 13 amino acids. V lost 5 bases, J lost 5 bases, and 12 bases lay in between. CDR1 is SGHTA, CDR2 FQGNSA, per germline. CDR3 coding DNA: TGTGCCAGCAGCCGGCCCGGGGTAACTGAAGCTTTCTTT. This gives the protein CASSRPGVTEAFF.

The V call is TRBV5-1, the J call TRBJ2-2; tentative D call: TRBD2 (6 bases). This CDR3 region has 15 residues. Trimming cost V 6 bases and J 2 bases, with 14 bases left between them. CDR1 is SGHRS and CDR2 is YFSETQ in the germline V gene. The CDR3 spells CASTNAGLNTGELFF. In DNA form, the CDR3 reads TGCGCCAGCACTAATGCGGGATTAAACACCGGGGAGCTGTTTTTT.

In its sample, this clonotype was seen many times. V usage is TRBV20-1 and J usage is TRBJ2-7; D remains ambiguous. Trimming shortened V by 4 bases and J by 5 bases, and 12 bases separated the two germline ends. CDR3 size: 12 residues. Germline V gives CDR1 DFQATT, CDR2 SNEGSKA (reference sequence). As DNA, the CDR3 is TGCAGTGCTAACGGCCTCACCCACGAGCAGTACTTC. It codes for CSANGLTHEQYF.

This clonotype was detected only a few times. The rearrangement uses TRBV24-1 and TRBJ2-7; D perhaps matches TRBD1 (5 bases). CDR1 is KGHDR and CDR2 is SFDVKD in the germline V gene. The CDR3 sequence is 14 residues long. Trimming shortened V by 6 bases and J by 2 bases, and 13 bases separated the two germline ends. The CDR3 nucleotides are TGTGCCACCAGTCTAACAGGCAACCCCTACGAGCAGTACTTC. This sequence encodes CATSLTGNPYEQYF.

This clonotype showed up just a few times. V usage is TRBV12-3 or TRBV12-4 and J usage is TRBJ2-4; either TRBD1 or TRBD2 may fit D (6 bases each). With 5 bases removed from V and 8 bases from J, the gap between germline ends came to 19 bases. The CDR3 runs 15 residues. The CDR3 sequence: CASSAVTGGGDIQYF. In nucleotides, the CDR3 is TGTGCCAGCAGTGCCGTGACCGGGGGCGGGGACATTCAGTACTTC.

V usage is TRBV9 and J usage is TRBJ2-3; TRBD2 matches 14 bases. CDR3 length: 18 amino acids. Germline-derived CDR1 and CDR2 are SGDLS and YYNGEE. V lost 3 bases to trimming and J lost 3 bases; unmatched junction nucleotides: 9. CDR3 sequence (DNA): TGTGCCAGCAGCGCATTCGTTGGGACTAGCGGGAGAACAGATACGCAGTATTTT. This translates into CASSAFVGTSGRTDTQYF.

This clonotype was found a few times. Sequence at one end of the junction differs from germline and may be a read error. The gene calls are TRBV5-8 and TRBJ1-6; D not resolved. Germline V gene data show CDR1 as SGHTS and CDR2 as YDEGEE. There are 15 residues in the CDR3. The CDR3 here is CASSLMGSDNSPLHF. CDR3 coding DNA: TGTGCCAGCAGCTTGATGGGCTCCGATAATTCACCCCTCCACTTT. Full variable domain (outside the CDR3, taken from reference TRBV5-8 and TRBJ1-6): EAGVTQSPTHLIKTRGQQATLRCSPISGHTSVYWYQQALGLGLQFLLWYDEGEERNRGNFPPRFSGRQFPNYSSELNVNALELEDSALYLCASSLMGSDNSPLHFGNGTRLTVT.

The gene calls are TRBV27 and TRBJ2-7; D may be TRBD1 (5 bases). The germline CDR1 and CDR2 sequences are MNHEY and SMNVEV (reference sequence). Trimming removed 8 bases at V and 5 bases at J, with 19 bases between. The CDR3 runs 14 residues. The CDR3 region is CASSIEPGPHEQYF. The CDR3, as DNA: TGTGCCAGCTCTATCGAACCAGGGCCCCACGAGCAGTACTTC.

This chain joins TRBV7-9 and TRBJ1-1; 9 bases match TRBD1. In germline, CDR1 is SEHNR, CDR2 FQNEAQ (reference sequence). The CDR3 totals 15 residues. J gave up 8 bases and V 5 bases, and 12 bases lay outside the gene matches. The CDR3 is CASSGTGLTGGEAFF. CDR3 bases: TGTGCCAGCAGCGGGACAGGGCTTACAGGAGGAGAAGCTTTCTTT.

The table lists this clonotype with many counts. The chain recombines TRBV9 with TRBJ2-1; 12 bases agree with TRBD2. Germline lookup yields CDR1 SGDLS and CDR2 YYNGEE. Unmatched junction bases numbered 7, after V lost 0 bases and J lost 9 bases. The CDR3 is 16 residues long. Here the CDR3 DNA reads TGTGCCAGCAGCGTAGCGACTAGCGGGAGCCAGGTTGAGCAGTTCTTC. Translation: CASSVATSGSQVEQFF.

The chain is built from TRBV28 and TRBJ2-3; TRBD2 matches at 13 bases. V trimming: 4 bases; J trimming: 4 bases; junction bases outside the gene matches: 2. This CDR3 comprises 15 residues. Per the germline V gene, CDR1 is MDHEN and CDR2 is SYDVKM. CDR3 in DNA: TGTGCCAGCAGTTGGACTAGCGGGAGTCCAGATACGCAGTATTTT. As protein: CASSWTSGSPDTQYF.

This clonotype was recorded a few times. A junction end diverges from the germline sequence, so it may reflect a read error. V and J are TRBV4-3 and TRBJ2-1; 8 nucleotides line up with TRBD1. This CDR3 is built from 16 residues. The germline CDR1 and CDR2 sequences are LGHNA and YSLEER. CDR3 nucleotide sequence: TGCGTCAGCAGCCAAGAAACAGGGGGGAACTACAATGAGCAGTTCTTC. Translation gives CVSSQETGGNYNEQFF.

The chain uses TRBV7-9 and TRBJ1-1; D is possibly TRBD1 (6 bases). Trimming removed 1 base from V and 5 bases from J, with 14 bases in between. From germline, CDR1 is SEHNR and CDR2 FQNEAQ (reference sequence). This CDR3 has 15 residues. Written as DNA, the CDR3 is TGTGCCAGCAGCTTAGGTCGGGGGCCGGTGACTGAAGCTTTCTTT. Protein: CASSLGRGPVTEAFF.

This clonotype was counted only a few times. This chain connects TRBV20-1 to TRBJ1-5; 7 nucleotides match TRBD1. Looked up from germline, CDR1 is DFQATT and CDR2 is SNEGSKA (reference sequence). Trimming at V came to 3 bases and at J to 0 bases, leaving 2 bases not matched to a gene. The CDR3 contains 14 residues. CDR3 nucleotide sequence: TGCAGTGCTAGGGACAGGTCTAGCAATCAGCCCCAGCATTTT. Its translation: CSARDRSSNQPQHF.

The chain combines TRBV5-1 with TRBJ2-6; D may match TRBD1 or TRBD2 (5 bases each). The germline V and J ends were trimmed by 2 bases and 0 bases, with 15 bases remaining between them. Germline V gives CDR1 SGHRS, CDR2 YFSETQ. CDR3 size: 18 residues. The CDR3 reads CASSFPPMGTSGANVLTF. Here the CDR3 DNA reads TGCGCCAGCAGCTTCCCCCCGATGGGGACCTCTGGGGCCAACGTCCTGACTTTC.

This clonotype has only a few counts. The V call is TRBV2, the J call TRBJ1-6; unclear D gene. The length of the CDR3 is 15 residues. Germline V gene data show CDR1 as SNHLY and CDR2 as FYNNEI. Trimming took 6 bases from V and 7 from J, leaving 16 bases between them. The CDR3 here is CASSARSPGNSPLHF. CDR3 nucleotides: TGTGCCAGCAGCGCTAGGAGTCCGGGGAATTCACCCCTCCACTTT.

This clonotype has more than one count but fewer than ten. This chain joins TRBV3-1 and TRBJ1-1; perhaps TRBD1 as D (5 bases). There are 13 residues in the CDR3. Germline lookup yields CDR1 LGHDT and CDR2 YNNKEL (reference sequence). V lost 6 bases to trimming and J lost 4 bases, with 12 bases between them. CDR3 coding DNA: TGTGCCAGCAGGAAATCCGGGGGCACTGAAGCTTTCTTT. Its protein product is CASRKSGGTEAFF.

This chain connects TRBV28 to TRBJ2-7, with D hard to call. The CDR3 sequence is 15 residues long. Deletions cut 6 bases from V and 6 bases from J, with 21 bases between. Germline CDR1 and CDR2: MDHEN and SYDVKM. CDR3 sequence reads: CASRRRSQERREQYF. The CDR3 DNA sequence: TGTGCCAGCAGACGACGTTCCCAGGAGAGACGCGAGCAGTACTTC.

This clonotype was detected a few times. This chain joins TRBV20-1 and TRBJ2-1; possible D gene TRBD1, 6 bases. The germline V gene has CDR1 DFQATT and CDR2 SNEGSKA (reference sequence). The CDR3 spans 12 residues. V lost 3 bases to trimming and J lost 6 bases, with 9 bases between them. DNA of the CDR3: TGCAGTGCTAGTGTCAGGGGCAATGAGCAGTTCTTC. Amino acids: CSASVRGNEQFF.

The table lists this clonotype with a few counts. The chain employs TRBV2 and TRBJ1-1, with D perhaps matching TRBD1 (6 bases). Germline assignment: CDR1 SNHLY and CDR2 FYNNEI. The CDR3 is 13 residues long. Trimming removed 6 bases at V and 3 bases at J, with 11 bases between. Here the CDR3 reads CASSEQGHTEAFF. In nucleotides, the CDR3 is TGTGCCAGCAGCGAACAGGGACACACTGAAGCTTTCTTT.

The chain joins TRBV11-2 to TRBJ2-1; 7 bases are shared with TRBD2. V dropped 5 bases and J dropped 0; count of bases not matched to a gene: 4. Germline CDR1 and CDR2: SGHAT and FQNNGV. CDR3 length: 15 amino acids. The CDR3 reads CASSVSGPSYNEQFF. DNA for the CDR3: TGTGCCAGCAGCGTTAGCGGGCCCTCCTACAATGAGCAGTTCTTC.